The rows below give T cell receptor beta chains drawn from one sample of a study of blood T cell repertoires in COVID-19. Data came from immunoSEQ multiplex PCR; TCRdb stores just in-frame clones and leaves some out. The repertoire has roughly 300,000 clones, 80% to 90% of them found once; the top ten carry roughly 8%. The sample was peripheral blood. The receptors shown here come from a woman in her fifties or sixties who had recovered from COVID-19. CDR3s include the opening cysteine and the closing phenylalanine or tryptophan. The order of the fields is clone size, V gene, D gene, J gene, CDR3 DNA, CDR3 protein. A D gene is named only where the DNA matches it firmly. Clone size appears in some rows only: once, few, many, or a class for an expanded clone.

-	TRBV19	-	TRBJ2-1	TGTGCCAGTGGGGAGGCCCGGGCTGATTTTGAGCAGTTCTTC	CASGEARADFEQFF
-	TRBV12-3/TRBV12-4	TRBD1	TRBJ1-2	TGTGCCAGCAGCCGGACAGGGGCCTATGGCTACACCTTC	CASSRTGAYGYTF
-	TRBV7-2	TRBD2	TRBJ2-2	TGTGCCAGCAGCCCGCGGACTAGCGGGAGACCCGGGGAGCTGTTTTTT	CASSPRTSGRPGELFF
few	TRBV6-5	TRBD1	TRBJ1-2	TGTGCCACCCAGACAGGGGCCTATGGCTACACCTTC	CATQTGAYGYTF
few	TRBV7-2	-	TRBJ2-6	TGTGCCAGCAGCTTACGAGGTCCTGGGGCCAACGTCCTGACTTTC	CASSLRGPGANVLTF
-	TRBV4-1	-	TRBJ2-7	TGCGCCAGCAGCCAGGGCAGTTCCTACGAGCAGTACTTC	CASSQGSSYEQYF
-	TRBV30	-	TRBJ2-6	TGTGCCTGGAGCGCACAGAACTCTGGGGCCAACGTCCTGACTTTC	CAWSAQNSGANVLTF
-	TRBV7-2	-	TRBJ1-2	TGTGCCAGCAGCTCCCCAGGGGCACTCTATGGCTACACCTTC	CASSSPGALYGYTF
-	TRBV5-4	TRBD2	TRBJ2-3	TGTGCCAGCAGCCGCGAGGGACTAGCGGGAGGGTATACAGATACGCAGTATTTT	CASSREGLAGGYTDTQYF
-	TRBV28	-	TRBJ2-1	TGTGCCAGCAGTAGCGGAAGTCGCAATGAGCAGTTCTTC	CASSSGSRNEQFF
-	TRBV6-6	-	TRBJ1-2	TGTGCCAGCCGGGATCATAACTATGGCTACACCTTC	CASRDHNYGYTF
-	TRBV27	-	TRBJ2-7	TGTGCCAGCAGTTTATCGAGGGGGTCCAACGAGCAGTACTTC	CASSLSRGSNEQYF
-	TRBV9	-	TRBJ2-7	TGTGCCAGCAGCGCGGGACTCGCTAACCTCAAGCAGTACTTC	CASSAGLANLKQYF
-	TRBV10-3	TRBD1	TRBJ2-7	TGTGCCATCAGCAGGGACAGCTACGAGCAGTACTTC	CAISRDSYEQYF
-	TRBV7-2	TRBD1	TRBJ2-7	TGTGCCAGCAGCTTTTGGACAGGGCCGAGCTCCTACGAGCAGTACTTC	CASSFWTGPSSYEQYF
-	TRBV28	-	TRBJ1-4	TGTGCCAGCAGTTCCCCGCGTGCAACTAATGAAAAACTGTTTTTT	CASSSPRATNEKLFF
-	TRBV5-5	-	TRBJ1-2	TGTGCCAGCAGCGATGACAGATCAGCTAACTATGGCTACACCTTC	CASSDDRSANYGYTF
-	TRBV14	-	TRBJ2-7	TGTGCCAGCAGCCTGAGGGGGACCTACGAGCAGTACTTC	CASSLRGTYEQYF
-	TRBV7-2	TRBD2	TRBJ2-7	TGTGCCAGCAGCTTTGTCGCGGGGGGGCAGAACGAGCAGTACTTC	CASSFVAGGQNEQYF
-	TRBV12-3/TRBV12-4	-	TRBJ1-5	TGTGCCAGCAGTTCAGGGGAGAATCAGCCCCAGCATTTT	CASSSGENQPQHF
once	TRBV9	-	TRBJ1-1	TGTGCCAGCAGCGCGTACGACAGGAACACTGAAGCTTTCTTT	CASSAYDRNTEAFF
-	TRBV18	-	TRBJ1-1	TGTGCCAGCTCACCACCGTTGCAGGCCACTGAAGCTTTCTTT	CASSPPLQATEAFF
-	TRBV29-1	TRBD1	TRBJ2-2	TGCAGCGCCCTCCCTTTTACAGGGGACCACCTCCACACCGGGGAGCTGTTTTTT	CSALPFTGDHLHTGELFF
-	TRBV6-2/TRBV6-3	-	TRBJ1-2	TGTGCCAGCAGTTACTTGAGATGGTATGGCTACACCTTC	CASSYLRWYGYTF
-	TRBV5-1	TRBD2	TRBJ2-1	TGCGCCAGCAGTCAGCTGGGGACTAGCGGAACCTACAATGAGCAGTTCTTC	CASSQLGTSGTYNEQFF
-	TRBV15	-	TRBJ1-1	TGTGCCACCAGCAGAGATCTCGCGGGCTCGTGGACTGAAGCTTTCTTT	CATSRDLAGSWTEAFF
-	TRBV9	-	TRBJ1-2	TGTGCCAGCAGCAAATCGGGCAGGGAAGCCTATGGCTACACCTTC	CASSKSGREAYGYTF
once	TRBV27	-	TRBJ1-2	TGTGCCAGCAGACCCGCCTGGATCCAGGAAGGCTATGGCTACACCTTC	CASRPAWIQEGYGYTF
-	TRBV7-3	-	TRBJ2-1	TGTGCCAGCAGCTTAACTAGCGGCTACAATGAGCAGTTCTTC	CASSLTSGYNEQFF
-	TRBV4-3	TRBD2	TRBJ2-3	TGCGCCAGCAGCCAAGAAGGAGCGGGGGGCGCAGATACGCAGTATTTT	CASSQEGAGGADTQYF
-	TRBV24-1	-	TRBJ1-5	TGTGCCACCAGTGCGAGGAATCAGCCCCAGCATTTT	CATSARNQPQHF
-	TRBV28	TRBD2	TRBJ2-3	TGTGCCAGCAGTTCCCCCTTACTAGCGGGGGGTAGCACAGATACGCAGTATTTT	CASSSPLLAGGSTDTQYF
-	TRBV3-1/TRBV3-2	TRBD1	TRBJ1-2	TGTGCCAGCCGAGGGGGCCGACCCGGCTACACCTTC	CASRGGRPGYTF
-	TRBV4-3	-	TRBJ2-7	TGCGCCAGCAGCCAAGATGGCGGCTCCTACGAGCAGTACTTC	CASSQDGGSYEQYF
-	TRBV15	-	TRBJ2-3	TGTGCCACCAGCAGAGGGACTGGCACAGATACGCAGTATTTT	CATSRGTGTDTQYF
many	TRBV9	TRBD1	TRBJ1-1	TGTGCCAGCAGCGGGGGACAGATAGCTGAAGCTTTCTTT	CASSGGQIAEAFF
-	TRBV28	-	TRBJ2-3	TGTGCCAGCTGCTCACTGCCAGATACGCAGTATTTT	CASCSLPDTQYF
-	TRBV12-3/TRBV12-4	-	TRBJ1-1	TGTGCCAGCAGTATCCGAGACAAAGCTTTCTTT	CASSIRDKAFF
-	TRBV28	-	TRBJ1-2	TGTGCCAGCAGTTTAACGGGGGGGAGCGGCTACACCTTC	CASSLTGGSGYTF
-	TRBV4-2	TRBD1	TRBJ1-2	TGTGCCAGCAGCCAAGGGACAGGGGAGTTCGGCTACACCTTC	CASSQGTGEFGYTF
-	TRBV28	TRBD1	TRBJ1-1	TGTGCCAGCAGTTTCAGGGGGCTGGGTGCTTTCTTT	CASSFRGLGAFF
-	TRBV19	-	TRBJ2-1	TGTGCCAGTAGTATTGGGAATCGGGGGAATGAGCAGTTCTTC	CASSIGNRGNEQFF
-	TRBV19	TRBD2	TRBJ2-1	TGTGCCAGTAGCGACCAGTCGTTAGGTCCGGGACTAGCGGGGGGGCCACATGAGCAGTTCTTC	CASSDQSLGPGLAGGPHEQFF
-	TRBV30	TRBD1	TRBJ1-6	TGTGCCTGGAGTGGGGGACAGGCTTATAATTCACCCCTCCACTTT	CAWSGGQAYNSPLHF
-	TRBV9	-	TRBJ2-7	TGTGCCAGCAGCCCACGTCCGACAGGTATTACCTCCTACGAGCAGTACTTC	CASSPRPTGITSYEQYF